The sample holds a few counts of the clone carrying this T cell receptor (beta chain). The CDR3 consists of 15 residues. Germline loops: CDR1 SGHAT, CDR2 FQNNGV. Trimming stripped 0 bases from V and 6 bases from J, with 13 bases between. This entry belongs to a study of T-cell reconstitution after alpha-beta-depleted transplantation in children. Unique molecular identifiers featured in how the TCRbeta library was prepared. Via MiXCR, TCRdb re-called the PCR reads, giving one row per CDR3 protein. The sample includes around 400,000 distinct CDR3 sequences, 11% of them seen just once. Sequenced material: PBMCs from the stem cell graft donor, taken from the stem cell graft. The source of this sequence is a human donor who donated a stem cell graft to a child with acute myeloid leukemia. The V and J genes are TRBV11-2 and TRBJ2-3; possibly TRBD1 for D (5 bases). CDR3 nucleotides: TGTGCCAGCAGCTTAGATCCGGCAGGGTGGGATACGCAGTATTTT. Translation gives CASSLDPAGWDTQYF.